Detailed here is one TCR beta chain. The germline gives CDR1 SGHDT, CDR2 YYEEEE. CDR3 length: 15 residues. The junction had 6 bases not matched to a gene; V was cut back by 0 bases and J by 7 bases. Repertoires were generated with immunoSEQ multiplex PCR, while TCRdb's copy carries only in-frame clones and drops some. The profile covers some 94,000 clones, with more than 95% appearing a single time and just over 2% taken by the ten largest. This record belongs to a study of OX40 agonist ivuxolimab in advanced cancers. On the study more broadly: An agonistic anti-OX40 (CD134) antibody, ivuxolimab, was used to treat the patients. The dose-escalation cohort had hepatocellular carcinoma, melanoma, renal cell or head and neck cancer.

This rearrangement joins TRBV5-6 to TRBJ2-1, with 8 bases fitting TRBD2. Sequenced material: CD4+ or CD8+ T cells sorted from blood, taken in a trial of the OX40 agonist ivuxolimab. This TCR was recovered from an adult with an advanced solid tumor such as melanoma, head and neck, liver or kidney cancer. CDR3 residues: CASSLVAGLGNEQFF. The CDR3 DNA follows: TGTGCCAGCAGCTTGGTAGCGGGATTAGGAAATGAGCAGTTCTTC.